The 21 T cell receptor beta chains below come from one sample, sequenced in a study of identifying expanded T cells in peripheral blood. Method: immunoSEQ multiplex PCR; TCRdb's copy keeps in-frame clones and lacks some. The data hold some 78,000 clones, with about 88% observed a single time. Specimen: blood. All receptors derive from a person between 18 and 69 years old in good health.

The rearrangement joins TRBV5-1 to TRBJ1-3; D is unresolved. V lost 0 bases and J 0 bases, leaving 10 bases between the germline ends. Germline V gene lookup returns CDR1 SGHRS and CDR2 YFSETQ. The CDR3 consists of 16 residues. The CDR3 DNA reads TGCGCCAGCAGCTTGGGGCCGGCGGACTCTGGAAACACCATATATTTT. Protein product: CASSLGPADSGNTIYF. Full variable domain (outside the CDR3, taken from reference TRBV5-1 and TRBJ1-3): KAGVTQTPRYLIKTRGQQVTLSCSPISGHRSVSWYQQTPGQGLQFLFEYFSETQRNKGNFPGRFSGRQFSNSRSEMNVSTLELGDSALYLCASSLGPADSGNTIYFGEGSWLTVV.

This clone was picked up one time. The V call is TRBV5-8, the J call TRBJ2-1; 11 bases map to TRBD1. The CDR3 spans 14 residues. Germline assignment: CDR1 SGHTS and CDR2 YDEGEE. The J segment lost 5 bases and the V segment lost 3 bases, leaving 1 base of the junction unmatched. The CDR3 DNA is TGTGCCAGCAGCTGGGGACAGGGGGACAATGAGCAGTTCTTC. Translating gives CASSWGQGDNEQFF. The variable domain in full, completed from reference TRBV5-8 and TRBJ2-1, reads EAGVTQSPTHLIKTRGQQATLRCSPISGHTSVYWYQQALGLGLQFLLWYDEGEERNRGNFPPRFSGRQFPNYSSELNVNALELEDSALYLCASSWGQGDNEQFFGPGTRLTVL.

J is TRBJ1-5 and V is TRBV6-1, with D unresolved. V shed 5 bases and J shed 0 bases, with 8 bases lying between them. Germline V gives CDR1 MNHNS, CDR2 SASEGT. This CDR3 is 14 amino acids long. The CDR3 is CASSPLISNQPQHF. DNA of the CDR3: TGTGCCAGCAGTCCCCTAATTAGCAATCAGCCCCAGCATTTT.

The V and J genes are TRBV5-4 and TRBJ2-7; possibly TRBD1 for D (5 bases). Germline V gene lookup returns CDR1 SGHNT and CDR2 YYREEE (reference sequence). Trimming stripped 0 bases from V and 5 bases from J, with 12 bases between. The CDR3 totals 14 residues. CDR3 region: CASSLGQKRDEQYF. The CDR3 coding sequence is TGTGCCAGCAGCTTGGGACAGAAAAGGGACGAGCAGTACTTC.

V usage is TRBV7-8 and J usage is TRBJ1-5; the D gene is possibly TRBD1 (5 bases). CDR3 length equals 15 residues. CDR1 is SGHVS, CDR2 FQNEAQ, per germline. V was pared by 1 base and J by 6 bases, with 13 bases between. The CDR3 sequence is CASSLGGDWGQPQHF. DNA of the CDR3: TGTGCCAGCAGCTTAGGAGGGGACTGGGGTCAGCCCCAGCATTTT.

The rearrangement joins TRBV7-8 to TRBJ2-5; 11 bases are shared with TRBD2. The CDR3 contains 17 residues. J gave up 2 bases and V 1 base, and 6 bases lay outside the gene matches. Germline V gene data show CDR1 as SGHVS and CDR2 as FQNEAQ. CDR3 DNA: TGTGCCAGCAGCTTAGTACTAGCGGGGGCATATCAAGAGACCCAGTACTTC. It yields the protein CASSLVLAGAYQETQYF.

The gene calls are TRBV15 and TRBJ2-1; 9 bases map to TRBD2. The CDR3 runs to 13 residues. CDR1 LNHNV and CDR2 YYDKDF come from the germline V gene (reference sequence). The J segment lost 10 bases and the V segment lost 11 bases, leaving 12 bases of the junction unmatched. CDR3 coding DNA: TGTGCCTCAAGACTAGCGGTCTCATCGGAGCAGTTCTTC. It translates to CASRLAVSSEQFF.

The chain recombines TRBV10-3 with TRBJ2-7, with 9 bases lining up with TRBD2. This CDR3 is 16 amino acids long. V lost 3 bases, J lost 3 bases, and 9 bases stayed unmatched. Germline CDR1 and CDR2: ENHRY and SYGVKD. CDR3 in DNA: TGTGCCATCAGTGACGGTGGGAGGCGGGGGGGCTACGAGCAGTACTTC. Amino acids: CAISDGGRRGGYEQYF.

The V call is TRBV21-1, the J call TRBJ2-2; the table's D call of TRBD2 was not tested on the DNA. TRBV21-1 constitutes a pseudogene. The CDR3 length is 14 residues. As DNA, the CDR3 is TGTGCCAGCGCCCAGGGACTTCTCTCCGGGGAGCTGTTTTTT. Translating it yields CASAQGLLSGELFF.

A note on this clone: Germline is not matched at one junction end, which may reflect a read error. The chain couples TRBV28 to TRBJ2-7; 7 nucleotides line up with TRBD2. This CDR3 has 15 amino acids. Germline V gene sequence: CDR1 MDHEN, CDR2 SYDVKM. CDR3 DNA sequence: TGTGCCAGCAGTTTTATGGGCGGGGGAACTGGGAAAACGGTCTTC. The encoded protein is CASSFMGGGTGKTVF.

The J gene is TRBJ2-3, the V gene TRBV9; D unclear. The CDR3 sequence is 15 residues long. The V gene's germline CDR1 is SGDLS and CDR2 YYNGEE. V lost 3 bases to trimming and J lost 3 bases, with 14 bases between them. CDR3 amino acids: CASSAQQTRTDTQYF. CDR3 coding DNA: TGTGCCAGCAGCGCACAGCAGACACGTACAGATACGCAGTATTTT.

The chain joins TRBV19 to TRBJ1-5; TRBD1 is a possible D gene (6 bases). The germline V gene has CDR1 LNHDA and CDR2 SQIVND (reference sequence). The CDR3 covers 16 residues. The ends were cut back, 3 bases at V and 4 bases at J, with 16 bases in the middle. CDR3 nucleotides: TGTGCCAGTAGTATCGAGGGCCAGGGGAAGAATCAGCCCCAGCATTTT. Translation: CASSIEGQGKNQPQHF.

This rearrangement joins TRBV5-6 to TRBJ2-7; 9 nucleotides match TRBD2. V was clipped by 2 bases and J by 0 bases; unmatched bases: 12. From germline, CDR1 is SGHDT and CDR2 YYEEEE. The length of the CDR3 is 18 residues. The CDR3 sequence is CASSFFGSGGRSSYEQYF. The CDR3 DNA is TGTGCCAGCAGCTTCTTTGGTAGCGGGGGCCGGAGCTCCTACGAGCAGTACTTC.

This rearrangement joins TRBV7-9 to TRBJ2-1, with 7 bases identical to TRBD2. Germline V gene sequence: CDR1 SEHNR, CDR2 FQNEAQ (reference sequence). This CDR3 has 17 amino acids. Trimming took 5 bases from V and 9 from J; bases not matched to a gene: 19. The CDR3 coding sequence is TGTGCCAGCAGCCCGAGCGGGGCGATGAGGGTTGCGGGTGAGCAGTTCTTC. It is translated as CASSPSGAMRVAGEQFF.

This chain connects TRBV4-1 to TRBJ1-4; maybe TRBD1 (5 bases). CDR1 is MGHRA, CDR2 YSYEKL, per germline. CDR3 size: 18 residues. V lost 0 bases to trimming and J lost 3 bases, with 17 bases between them. CDR3: CASSQDRARGAANEKLFF. The CDR3 nucleotides read TGCGCCAGCAGCCAAGATCGTGCCCGAGGGGCGGCTAATGAAAAACTGTTTTTT.

This chain joins TRBV28 and TRBJ1-5; D may be TRBD1 (5 bases). The CDR3 loop spans 15 amino acids. Germline-derived CDR1 and CDR2 are MDHEN and SYDVKM. Trimming removed 1 base at V and 3 bases at J, with 10 bases between. The CDR3 coding sequence is TGTGCCAGCAGTTTATCGGGGGGATTCAATCAGCCCCAGCATTTT. This codes for CASSLSGGFNQPQHF.

In this sample, this clone turned up a few times. The rearrangement joins TRBV6-4 to TRBJ2-2, with 10 bases identical to TRBD2. V dropped 2 bases and J dropped 6; count of bases not matched to a gene: 9. CDR1 and CDR2 from the germline V gene are MRHNA and SNTAGT. This CDR3 has 17 residues. In DNA, the CDR3 is TGTGCCAGCAGTGACCCCGATGGTAGCGGGGGGCCCGGGGAGCTGTTTTTT. Translating gives CASSDPDGSGGPGELFF.

The chain recombines TRBV6-5 with TRBJ2-2; D is unresolved. V was cut by 2 bases and J by 4 bases, with 5 bases left in between. The CDR3 sequence is 13 residues long. The V gene's germline CDR1 is MNHEY and CDR2 SVGAGI. The CDR3 sequence: CASSYVLTGELFF. CDR3 coding DNA: TGTGCCAGCAGTTACGTCCTCACCGGGGAGCTGTTTTTT.

CDR3 nucleotides: TGTGCCAGCAGCTTGGTTACAGGGGTCGGTGGCTACACCTTC. Amino acids: CASSLVTGVGGYTF. This chain connects TRBV5-6 to TRBJ1-2; TRBD1 matches 7 bases. Germline CDR1 and CDR2: SGHDT and YYEEEE. J gave up 7 bases and V 0 bases, and 6 bases lay outside the gene matches. This CDR3 is 14 amino acids long.

Details on this clone: The sample carries other DNA sequences with the same CDR3. The chain joins TRBV20-1 to TRBJ1-1; D unresolved. The germline V gene encodes CDR1 DFQATT and CDR2 SNEGSKA (reference sequence). The CDR3 spans 11 residues. Trimming took 3 bases from V and 1 from J, leaving 3 bases between them. CDR3 region: CSARENTEAFF. The CDR3 DNA follows: TGCAGTGCTAGGGAGAACACTGAAGCTTTCTTT.

This clone showed up just once. This chain links TRBV5-1 with TRBJ1-1, with D possibly TRBD1 on 6 matching bases. Trimming pared 7 bases from V and 0 bases from J, leaving 13 bases between. CDR3 length: 14 residues. Germline-derived CDR1 and CDR2 are SGHRS and YFSETQ. CDR3 sequence reads: CASWETGLNTEAFF. In nucleotides, the CDR3 is TGCGCCAGCTGGGAGACAGGCTTGAACACTGAAGCTTTCTTT.